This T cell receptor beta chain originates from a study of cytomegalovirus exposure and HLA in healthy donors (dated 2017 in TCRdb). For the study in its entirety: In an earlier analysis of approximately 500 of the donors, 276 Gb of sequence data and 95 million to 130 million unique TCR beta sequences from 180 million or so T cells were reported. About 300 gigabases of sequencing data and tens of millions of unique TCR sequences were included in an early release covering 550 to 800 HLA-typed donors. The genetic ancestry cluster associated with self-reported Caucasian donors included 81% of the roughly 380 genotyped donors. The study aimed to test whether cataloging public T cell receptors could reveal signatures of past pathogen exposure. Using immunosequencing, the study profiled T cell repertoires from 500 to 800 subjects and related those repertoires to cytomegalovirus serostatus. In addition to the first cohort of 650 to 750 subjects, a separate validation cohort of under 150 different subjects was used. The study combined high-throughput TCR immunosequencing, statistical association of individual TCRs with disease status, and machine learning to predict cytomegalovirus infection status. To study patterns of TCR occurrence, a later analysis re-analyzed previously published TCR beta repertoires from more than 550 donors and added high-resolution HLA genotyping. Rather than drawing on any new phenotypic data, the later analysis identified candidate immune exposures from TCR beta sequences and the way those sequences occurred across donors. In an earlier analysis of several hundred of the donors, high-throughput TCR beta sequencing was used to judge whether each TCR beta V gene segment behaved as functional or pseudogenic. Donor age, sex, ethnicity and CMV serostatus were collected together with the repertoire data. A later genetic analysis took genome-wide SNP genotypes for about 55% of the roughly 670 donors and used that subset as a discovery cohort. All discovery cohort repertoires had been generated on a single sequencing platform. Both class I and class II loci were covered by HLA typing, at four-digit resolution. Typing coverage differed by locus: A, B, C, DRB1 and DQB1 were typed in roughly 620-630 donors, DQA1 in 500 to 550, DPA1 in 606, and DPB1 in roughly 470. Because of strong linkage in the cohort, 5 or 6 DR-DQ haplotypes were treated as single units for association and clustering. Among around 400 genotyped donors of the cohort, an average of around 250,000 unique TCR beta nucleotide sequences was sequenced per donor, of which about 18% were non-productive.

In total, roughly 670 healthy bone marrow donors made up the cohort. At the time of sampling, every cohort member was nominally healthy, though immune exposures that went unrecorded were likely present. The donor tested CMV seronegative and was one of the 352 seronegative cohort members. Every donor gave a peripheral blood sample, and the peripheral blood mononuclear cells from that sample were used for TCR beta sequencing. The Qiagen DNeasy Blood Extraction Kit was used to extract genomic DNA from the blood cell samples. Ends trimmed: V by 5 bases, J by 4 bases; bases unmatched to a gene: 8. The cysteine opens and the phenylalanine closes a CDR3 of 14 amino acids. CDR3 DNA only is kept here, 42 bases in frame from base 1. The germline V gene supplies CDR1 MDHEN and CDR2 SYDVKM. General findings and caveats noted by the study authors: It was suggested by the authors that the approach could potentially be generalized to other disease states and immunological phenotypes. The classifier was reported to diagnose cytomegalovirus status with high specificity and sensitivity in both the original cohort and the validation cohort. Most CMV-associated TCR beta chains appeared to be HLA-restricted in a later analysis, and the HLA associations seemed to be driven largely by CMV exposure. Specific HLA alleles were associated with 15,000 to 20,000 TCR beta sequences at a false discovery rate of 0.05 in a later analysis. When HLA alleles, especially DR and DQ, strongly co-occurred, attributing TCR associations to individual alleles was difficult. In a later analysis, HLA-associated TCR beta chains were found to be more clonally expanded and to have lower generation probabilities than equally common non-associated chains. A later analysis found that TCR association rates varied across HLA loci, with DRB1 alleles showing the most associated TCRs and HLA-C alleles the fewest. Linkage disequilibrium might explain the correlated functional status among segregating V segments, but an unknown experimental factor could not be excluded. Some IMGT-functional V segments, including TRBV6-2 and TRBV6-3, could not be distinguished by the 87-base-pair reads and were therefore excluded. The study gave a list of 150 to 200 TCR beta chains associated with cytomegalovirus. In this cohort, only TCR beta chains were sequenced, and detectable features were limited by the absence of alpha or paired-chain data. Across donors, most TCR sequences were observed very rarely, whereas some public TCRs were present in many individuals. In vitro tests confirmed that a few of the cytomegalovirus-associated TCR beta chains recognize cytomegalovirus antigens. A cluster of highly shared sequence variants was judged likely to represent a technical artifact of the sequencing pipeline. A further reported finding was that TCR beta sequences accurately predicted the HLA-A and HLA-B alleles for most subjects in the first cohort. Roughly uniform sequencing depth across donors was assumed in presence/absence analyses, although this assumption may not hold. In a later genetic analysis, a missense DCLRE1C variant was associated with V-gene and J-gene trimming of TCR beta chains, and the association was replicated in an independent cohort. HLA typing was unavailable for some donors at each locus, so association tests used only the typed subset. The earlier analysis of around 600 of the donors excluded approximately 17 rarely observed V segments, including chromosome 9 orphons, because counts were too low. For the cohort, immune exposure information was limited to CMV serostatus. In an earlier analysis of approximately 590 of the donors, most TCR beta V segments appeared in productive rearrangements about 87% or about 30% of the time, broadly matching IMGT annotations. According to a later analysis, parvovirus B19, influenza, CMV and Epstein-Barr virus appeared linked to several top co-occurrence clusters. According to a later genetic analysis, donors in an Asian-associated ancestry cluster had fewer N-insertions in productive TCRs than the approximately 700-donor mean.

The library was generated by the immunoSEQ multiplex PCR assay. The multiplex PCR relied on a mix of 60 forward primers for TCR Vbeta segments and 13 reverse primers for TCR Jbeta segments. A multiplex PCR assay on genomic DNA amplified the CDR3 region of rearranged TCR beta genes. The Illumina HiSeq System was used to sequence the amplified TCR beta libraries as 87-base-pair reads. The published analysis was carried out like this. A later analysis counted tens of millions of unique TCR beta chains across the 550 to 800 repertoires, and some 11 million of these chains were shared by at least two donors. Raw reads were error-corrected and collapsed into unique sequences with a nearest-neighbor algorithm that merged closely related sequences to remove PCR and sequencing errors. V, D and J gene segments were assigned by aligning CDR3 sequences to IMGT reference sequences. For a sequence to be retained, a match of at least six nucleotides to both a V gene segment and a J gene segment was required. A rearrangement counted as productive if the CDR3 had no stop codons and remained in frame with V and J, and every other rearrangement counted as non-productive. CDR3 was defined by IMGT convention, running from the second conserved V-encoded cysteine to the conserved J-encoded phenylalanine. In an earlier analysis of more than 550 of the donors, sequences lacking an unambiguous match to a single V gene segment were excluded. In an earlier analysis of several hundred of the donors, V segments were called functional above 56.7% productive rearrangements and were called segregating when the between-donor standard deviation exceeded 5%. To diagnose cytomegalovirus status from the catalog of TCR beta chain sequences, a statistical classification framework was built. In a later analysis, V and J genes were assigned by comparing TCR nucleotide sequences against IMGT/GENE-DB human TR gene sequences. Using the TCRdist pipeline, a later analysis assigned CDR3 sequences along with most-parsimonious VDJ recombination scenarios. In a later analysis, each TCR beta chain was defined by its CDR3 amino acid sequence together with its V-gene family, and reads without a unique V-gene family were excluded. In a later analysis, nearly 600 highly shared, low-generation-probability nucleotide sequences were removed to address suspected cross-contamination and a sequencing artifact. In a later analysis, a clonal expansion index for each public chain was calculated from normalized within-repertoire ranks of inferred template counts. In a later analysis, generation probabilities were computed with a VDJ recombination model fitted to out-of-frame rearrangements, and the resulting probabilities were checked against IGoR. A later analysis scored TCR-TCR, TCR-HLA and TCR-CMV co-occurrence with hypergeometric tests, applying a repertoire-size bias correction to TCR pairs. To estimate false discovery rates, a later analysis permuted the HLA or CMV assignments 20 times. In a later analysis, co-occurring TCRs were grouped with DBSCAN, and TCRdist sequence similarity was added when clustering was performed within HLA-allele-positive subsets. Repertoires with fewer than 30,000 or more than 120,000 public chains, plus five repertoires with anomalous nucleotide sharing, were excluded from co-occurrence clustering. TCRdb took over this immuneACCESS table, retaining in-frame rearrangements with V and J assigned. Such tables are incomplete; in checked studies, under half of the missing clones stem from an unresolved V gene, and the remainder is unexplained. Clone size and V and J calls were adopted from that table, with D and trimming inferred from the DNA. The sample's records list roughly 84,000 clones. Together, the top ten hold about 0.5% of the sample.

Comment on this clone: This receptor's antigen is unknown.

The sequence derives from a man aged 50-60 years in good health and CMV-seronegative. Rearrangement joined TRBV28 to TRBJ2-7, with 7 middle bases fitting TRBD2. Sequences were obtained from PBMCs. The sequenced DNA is TGTGCCAGCAGTGGGACGGGGGGAGTGTACGAGCAGTACTTC. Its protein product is CASSGTGGVYEQYF. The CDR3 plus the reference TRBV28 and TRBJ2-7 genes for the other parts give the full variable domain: DVKVTQSSRYLVKRTGEKVFLECVQDMDHENMFWYRQDPGLGLRLIYFSYDVKMKEKGDIPEGYSVSREKKERFSLILESASTNQTSMYLCASSGTGGVYEQYFGPGTRLTVT.